This is a list of T cell receptor beta chains from one sample in a study of shared clonotypes between healthy human individuals. Measured with immunoSEQ multiplex PCR; TCRdb has only the in-frame clones, and not every one. The data contain about 1.5 million clones, roughly 96% of them singletons. The material sequenced was naive CD4+ T cells sorted from blood. The source is a man between 25 and 39 years old in good health. Each CDR3 is given with its conserved first and last residue. A D gene is named only where the DNA matches it firmly. Not all rows give a size; the values are once, few, many and, for expanded clones, a class.

-	TRBJ2-6	-	TRBV15	TGTGCCACCAGCCCGTATACACAACAAGATGCCAGCTCTGGGGCCAACGTCCTGACTTTC	CATSPYTQQDASSGANVLTF
few	TRBJ1-2	-	TRBV6-4	TGTGCCAGCAGTGACTCACACGGCGGGGCCTTCCGTGGCTACACCTTC	CASSDSHGGAFRGYTF
-	TRBJ1-2	TRBD1	TRBV9	TGTGCCAGCAGCCGACAGGGGCAGGACTATGGCTACACCTTC	CASSRQGQDYGYTF
-	TRBJ2-1	TRBD1	TRBV7-9	TGTGCCAGCCCCATAGAGACAGGGGGATCAAATGAGCAGTTCTTC	CASPIETGGSNEQFF
once	TRBJ1-5	TRBD1	TRBV25-1	TGTGCCAGCGCCGGACAGGGCAATCAGCCCCAGCATTTT	CASAGQGNQPQHF
-	TRBJ2-3	-	TRBV28	TGTGCCAGCAGTTTGCTCTTAACGCAGTATTTT	CASSLLLTQYF
-	TRBJ2-5	-	TRBV9	TGTGCCAGCAGCAAGCGAACCCAAGAGACCCAGTACTTC	CASSKRTQETQYF
-	TRBJ2-3	TRBD2	TRBV6-1	TGTGCCAGCAGTGAGCGGGGGGGATCAATGACAGATACGCAGTATTTT	CASSERGGSMTDTQYF
-	TRBJ2-7	-	TRBV5-4	TGTGCCAGCAGCTTGGACACTTTTAGGGCTTTCTACGAGCAGTACTTC	CASSLDTFRAFYEQYF
-	TRBJ1-2	-	TRBV7-2	TGTGCCAGCAGAACATCGCTCGGTAGGCTAGGCTACACCTTC	CASRTSLGRLGYTF
-	TRBJ2-2	-	TRBV7-9	TGTGCCATCGACGAGGCGGTGAACACCGGGGAGCTGTTTTTT	CAIDEAVNTGELFF
once	TRBJ2-1	TRBD2	TRBV29-1	TGCAGCGTTGAAGGGGGACTAGCATGGAATGAGCAGTTCTTC	CSVEGGLAWNEQFF
-	TRBJ1-5	-	TRBV5-4	TGTGCCAGCAGCTTGGCAGGGGAGGAGCCCCAGCATTTT	CASSLAGEEPQHF
-	TRBJ2-5	-	TRBV21-1	TGTGCCAGCAGCAGGCAGGGTCAGGAGACCCAGTACTTC	CASSRQGQETQYF
-	TRBJ2-2	-	TRBV5-1	TGCGCCAGCAGCTTGGTCCCAACCGGGGAGCTGTTTTTT	CASSLVPTGELFF
-	TRBJ1-1	TRBD1	TRBV19	TGTGCCAGTAGATCGGGACAGGGGAACACTGAAGCTTTCTTT	CASRSGQGNTEAFF
-	TRBJ1-5	-	TRBV30	TGTGCCTGGGGTACAGGCCTATTTGGCAATCAGCCCCAGCATTTT	CAWGTGLFGNQPQHF
-	TRBJ1-1	TRBD1	TRBV19	TGTGCCAGTGGACAGGGGGGGGCTGAAGCTTTCTTT	CASGQGGAEAFF
-	TRBJ2-2	-	TRBV30	TGTGCCTGGAGCGTGGGTATCGGGGAGCTGTTTTTT	CAWSVGIGELFF
once	TRBJ2-2	-	TRBV5-8	TGTGCCAGCAGCTTGGGTTTCACTCCTTCTTCCGGGGAGCTGTTTTTT	CASSLGFTPSSGELFF
-	TRBJ2-7	TRBD1	TRBV5-1	TGCGCCAGCAGCTTGGCACCAGGGGGTCCCTACGAGCAGTACTTC	CASSLAPGGPYEQYF
-	TRBJ2-7	-	TRBV19	TGTGCCAGTAGTATCTTTCCGGGACCCTACTACGAGCAGTACTTC	CASSIFPGPYYEQYF
-	TRBJ1-1	TRBD1	TRBV11-2	TGTGCCAGCAGAAGATCTCAGGGGGTGTCGGGCACTGAAGCTTTCTTT	CASRRSQGVSGTEAFF
few	TRBJ2-7	-	TRBV5-1	TGCGCCAGCAGCCCAACCTTCGGGTACGAGCAGTACTTC	CASSPTFGYEQYF
-	TRBJ1-5	-	TRBV18	TGTGCCAGCTCACCGACGACAGGTTCTTTCGGCCAGCCCCAGCATTTT	CASSPTTGSFGQPQHF
-	TRBJ2-1	TRBD2	TRBV4-1	TGCGCCAGCAGCCGCCCAGGCGGGAGAAATGAGCAGTTCTTC	CASSRPGGRNEQFF
-	TRBJ2-3	-	TRBV28	TGTGCCAGCAGTCCCCGGTCTCCAGATACGCAGTATTTT	CASSPRSPDTQYF
-	TRBJ2-5	TRBD2	TRBV18	TGTGCCAGCTCACCACCCTTAGTCACTAGCGGAGATCAAGAGACCCAGTACTTC	CASSPPLVTSGDQETQYF
-	TRBJ2-1	-	TRBV30	TGTGCCTGGAGAAGGGGTGGAGGGAGTGAGCAGTTCTTC	CAWRRGGGSEQFF
-	TRBJ1-3	-	TRBV18	TGTGCCAGCTCAACCCGGCTAAGCTCTGGAAACACCATATATTTT	CASSTRLSSGNTIYF
-	TRBJ2-5	-	TRBV18	TGTGCCAGCTCACCAAACAGACAGGAGACCCAGTACTTC	CASSPNRQETQYF
-	TRBJ2-5	-	TRBV4-1	TGCGCCAGCAGCCAAGACCCATTCAGGGGAACCCAGTACTTC	CASSQDPFRGTQYF
-	TRBJ1-2	-	TRBV5-1	TGCGCCAGCAGCACCGGACAGCGCTATGGCTACACCTTC	CASSTGQRYGYTF
-	TRBJ1-4	TRBD1	TRBV7-8	TGTGCCAGCAGCACGGGACAGACAACTAATGAAAAACTGTTTTTT	CASSTGQTTNEKLFF
once	TRBJ1-4	-	TRBV9	TGTGCCAGCAGCGTATATCAGGCAACTAATGAAAAACTGTTTTTT	CASSVYQATNEKLFF
-	TRBJ2-7	TRBD1	TRBV10-3	TGTGCCACCGGGACAGCCTACGAGCAGTACTTC	CATGTAYEQYF
-	TRBJ2-5	TRBD1	TRBV7-2	TGTGCCAGCAGCTCGGCGACAGGGTCGGGAGAGACCCAGTACTTC	CASSSATGSGETQYF
once	TRBJ2-5	-	TRBV27	TGTGCCACCAAACGGGGTGATAGAGAGACCCAGTACTTC	CATKRGDRETQYF
-	TRBJ2-4	-	TRBV5-6	TGTGCCAGCAGCTTGGTAGGGGCCCTAGCCAAAAACATTCAGTACTTC	CASSLVGALAKNIQYF
-	TRBJ2-7	TRBD2	TRBV28	TGTGCCAGCAGTTTAGAGAGGGGACTATTCCACGAGCAGTACTTC	CASSLERGLFHEQYF
-	TRBJ1-5	-	TRBV11-1	TGTGCCAGCAGCTTAGGAGGGTGGGACGATCAGCCCCAGCATTTT	CASSLGGWDDQPQHF
-	TRBJ1-3	-	TRBV7-3	TGTGCCAGCAGCGTGGACACTTCCCACTCTGGAAACACCATATATTTT	CASSVDTSHSGNTIYF
-	TRBJ1-1	-	TRBV4-3	TGCGCCAGCAGCCAAGAAGCTGGCGGTTTTGACACTGAAGCTTTCTTT	CASSQEAGGFDTEAFF
-	TRBJ1-1	-	TRBV5-4	TGTGCCAGCAGCTTGTTTGGAGGGAGCATGAACACTGAAGCTTTCTTT	CASSLFGGSMNTEAFF
-	TRBJ1-1	-	TRBV2	TGTGCCAGCAGTGATAGGATTCCGGGACAAGCAGCTTTCTTT	CASSDRIPGQAAFF
-	TRBJ1-2	-	TRBV9	TGTGCCAGCAGCGTAACCTCAGGGCAGCGCCTAGCTAACTATGGCTACACCTTC	CASSVTSGQRLANYGYTF
-	TRBJ2-3	TRBD2	TRBV27	TGTGCCAGCAGCCCCAAGCGCCTAGCGGGAGGGCCAACAGATACGCAGTATTTT	CASSPKRLAGGPTDTQYF
once	TRBJ2-7	-	TRBV6-5	TGTGCCAGCAGTTCTCGCTTTAGGGCCTACGAGCAGTACTTC	CASSSRFRAYEQYF
-	TRBJ2-1	TRBD2	TRBV7-3	TGTGCCAGCAGCTTAGCCCCGCAGGCTAGCGGGGACTACAATGAGCAGTTCTTC	CASSLAPQASGDYNEQFF
once	TRBJ2-5	-	TRBV10-3	TGTGCCATCAGTGAGTCGTGGGCCCAAGAGACCCAGTACTTC	CAISESWAQETQYF
-	TRBJ2-3	TRBD2	TRBV7-9	TGTGCCAGCAGCTTAGGGGGACTAGCGGGAGTGACAGATACGCAGTATTTT	CASSLGGLAGVTDTQYF
-	TRBJ2-5	-	TRBV18	TGTGCCAGCTCAGCCAGGGTAAAAGAGACCCAGTACTTC	CASSARVKETQYF